This section outlines one T cell receptor (beta chain) sequence together with its context. Its antigen is as yet unknown. These data belong to a study of CD8 T cells in ankylosing spondylitis. Study outcomes and limitations: Reported data indicate significant enrichment of disease-linked clones within matched ankylosing spondylitis synovial fluid. Disease-linked clones were CD8+ and relatively rare in peripheral blood.

CDR3 length equals 12 residues. CDR1 SGHVS and CDR2 FQNEAQ come from the germline V gene. The ends were cut back, 6 bases at V and 12 bases at J, with 16 bases in the middle. Generation of TCR beta libraries employed quantitative 5'-RACE incorporating molecular barcodes. MiXCR, run by TCRdb on the 5' RACE reads, gives a single entry per CDR3 protein. Of about 220,000 distinct CDR3 sequences listed, about a quarter are singletons. The V and J genes are TRBV7-8 and TRBJ2-3, with TRBD2 as a possible D gene (7 bases). The sample consisted of blood, either unsorted or a sorted T cell fraction (not recorded which). This clonotype was sampled from a male donor with ankylosing spondylitis or in good health (not recorded which). CDR3 region: CASRHEGGVQYF. Here the CDR3 DNA reads TGTGCCAGCAGACACGAGGGGGGGGTTCAGTATTTT.